This TCR beta chain was recovered during a study of radiotherapy plus CTLA-4 blockade in lung cancer. Germline V gives CDR1 GTSNPN, CDR2 SVGIG (reference sequence). Between the trimmed V and J ends, which lost 4 bases and 6 bases, there was a span of 18 bases. This CDR3 is built from 15 residues. TCRdb's copy holds only in-frame clones and misses some; the assay was immunoSEQ multiplex PCR. The table lists tens of thousands of clones, approximately 77% of them singletons. This clone was detected once. The rearrangement links TRBV30 to TRBJ2-2; no definite D call. The TCR sequence derives from a human donor with non-small cell lung cancer who had stable disease on radiotherapy plus ipilimumab. The sequences come from peripheral blood, collected from a patient treated with radiotherapy plus ipilimumab. CDR3 loop: CAWNLFSGPAGELFF. DNA of the CDR3: TGTGCCTGGAACCTCTTCTCGGGTCCAGCCGGGGAGCTGTTTTTT.